Presented here are 3 T cell receptor beta chains from one specimen sequenced in a study of shared clonotypes between healthy human individuals. Method: immunoSEQ multiplex PCR; TCRdb's copy keeps in-frame clones and lacks some. The sample lists 2 million to 3 million clones, approximately 92% occurring once. Sequences were obtained from naive CD4+ T cells sorted from blood. This sample's subset: CD45RA+ positively selected. These receptors were obtained from a man younger than 35 in good health.

This clone was observed once. This chain's CDR3 is CASSESGPNQPQHF. DNA of the CDR3: TGTGCCAGCAGTGAATCCGGGCCTAATCAGCCCCAGCATTTT. The chain is built from TRBV2 and TRBJ1-5; D is undetermined. CDR1 and CDR2 from the germline V gene are SNHLY and FYNNEI. The length of the CDR3 is 14 residues. Trimming removed 2 bases from V and 4 bases from J, with 9 bases in between.

For this clone: Other DNA variants within this sample encode the same CDR3. J is TRBJ2-2 and V is TRBV6-5; TRBD2 matches 8 bases. The CDR3 contains 15 residues. J was trimmed by 2 bases and V by 6 bases; bases with no gene match: 5. Germline lookup yields CDR1 MNHEY and CDR2 SVGAGI. As DNA, the CDR3 is TGTGCCAGCAGCCGAGGACTAGCAAACACCGGGGAGCTGTTTTTT. This sequence encodes CASSRGLANTGELFF.

In this sample, this clone turned up once. The chain joins TRBV2 to TRBJ1-1; D remains unclear. In germline, CDR1 is SNHLY, CDR2 FYNNEI. This CDR3 comprises 14 residues. Deletions cut 8 bases from V and 0 bases from J, with 13 bases between. CDR3 loop: CASWAGGMNTEAFF. Here the CDR3 DNA reads TGTGCCAGCTGGGCAGGCGGCATGAACACTGAAGCTTTCTTT.